Listed here is a single T cell receptor (beta chain). No antigen is known for it. The record has no base qualities; no much larger clone is one base away. RNA was extracted using the RNeasy kit, and roughly 0.5 to 1 ug of the RNA was reverse transcribed with random hexamers. TCR beta CDR3 regions were amplified with the immunoSEQ multiplex PCR assay covering 54 Vbeta and 13 Jbeta segments. PCR amplification bias was corrected by using a synthetic template baseline for primer optimization and computational correction. As for the authors' bioinformatics: Only productive sequences were kept, with reads annotated to V, D and J genes according to IMGT and analyzed in immunoSEQ Analyzer. Clonality was calculated as one minus the Shannon entropy normalized by log2 of the number of productive unique sequences. Public and private clones were assessed among the 100 most prevalent clones of each patient and control. A clone was defined as Susac-specific if it was absent from the healthy and MS cohorts, from more than 850 published viral clones and from other ImmuneACCESS disease sequences. The public reads were reanalyzed by TCRdb: fastp trimming at Q25, MiXCR alignment, in-frame beta chains only. Records with the same CDR3 protein are collapsed into one entry carrying the most frequent genes and DNA. TCRdb, not the authors, supplied the V and J calls. Across this sample there are hundreds of thousands of distinct CDR3 sequences, with approximately 84% seen only once. The ten biggest clones cover approximately 0.11% of the sample.

The data were taken from a study of CD8 T cells in Susac syndrome (dated by TCRdb to the late 2010s). Regarding the complete study: The study used repertoire sequencing to test whether antigen drove CD8+ T cell activation and differentiation in Susac syndrome. CD8+ T cell repertoire clonality was compared between about a dozen healthy donors, approximately 14 Susac syndrome patients and 15 or so multiple sclerosis patients. The full study reports these points: The number of individuals in the TCR sequencing and HLA analysis was recognized as being relatively small.

The CDR3 numbers 14 residues from cysteine through phenylalanine. Of all the DNA, just the CDR3 is kept, 42 bases in frame from base 1. Trimming costs V 3 bases and J 10 bases, and their ends lie 14 bases apart. CDR1 and CDR2 are read off the germline V gene as SGDLS and YYNGEE. High-throughput TCR beta sequencing profiled peripheral blood CD8+ and CD4+ T cells from healthy donors, Susac syndrome patients and multiple sclerosis patients. The multiple sclerosis controls were treatment-naive patients who had stable or active relapsing-remitting disease and met the revised McDonald criteria. CD8+ TEMRA cells were enriched by FACS, while bulk CD8+ and CD4+ T cells were purified by magnetic negative isolation. Blood was drawn into EDTA tubes, processed within 24 hours, and PBMCs were isolated by density gradient centrifugation. PBMCs intended for TCR sequencing were cryopreserved in liquid nitrogen and were subsequently thawed in a 37 degrees C water bath. A purity of at least 90% was achieved for sorted or isolated CD4+, CD8+ and CD8+ TEMRA cells.

Sequencing was performed on CD8+ T cells from PBMCs. The V and J segments used are TRBV9 and TRBJ1-6; confidence is insufficient to name the D gene. This TCR was recovered from a human donor with multiple sclerosis. The DNA sequence is as follows: TGTGCCAGCAGCGCGCAAGGGTCCAGCTCACCCCTCCACTTT. Protein translation: CASSAQGSSSPLHF.